The clone carrying this TCR beta chain came up many times. Relative to the germline gene, one junction end is altered; a read error may explain this. This CDR3 spans 15 amino acids. The germline CDR1 and CDR2 sequences are LGHDT and YNNKEL (reference sequence). The sample comes from a study of blood T cells in healthy people across ages. It was with a sample-barcoded 5' primer and a J-beta primer mix that a second PCR of about 6 to 11 cycles was run. In TCRdb, the 5' RACE reads were re-called with MiXCR into one record per CDR3 protein. The data hold fewer than 800,000 distinct CDR3 sequences, with around half observed a single time.

The chain is built from TRBV3-1 and TRBJ2-7; 13 bases map to TRBD2. This sequence was found in a woman aged 55-70 years in good health. The sample was blood. The CDR3 region has the DNA TGCGCCAGCAGCCAAGGACTAGCGGGAGCCTACGAGCAGTACTTC. Protein sequence: CASSQGLAGAYEQYF.